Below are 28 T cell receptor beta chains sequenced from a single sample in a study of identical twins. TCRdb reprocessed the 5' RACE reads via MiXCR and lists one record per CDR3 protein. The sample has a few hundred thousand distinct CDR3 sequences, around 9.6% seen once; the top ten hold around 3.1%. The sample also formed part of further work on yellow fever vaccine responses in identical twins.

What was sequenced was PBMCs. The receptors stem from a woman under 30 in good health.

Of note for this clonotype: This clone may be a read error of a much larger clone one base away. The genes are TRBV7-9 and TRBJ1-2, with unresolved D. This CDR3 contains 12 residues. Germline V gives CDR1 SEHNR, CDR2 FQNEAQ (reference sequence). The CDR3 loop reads CASSSAQYGFTF. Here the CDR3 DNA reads TGTGCCAGCAGCTCCGCTCAATATGGCTTCACCTTC.

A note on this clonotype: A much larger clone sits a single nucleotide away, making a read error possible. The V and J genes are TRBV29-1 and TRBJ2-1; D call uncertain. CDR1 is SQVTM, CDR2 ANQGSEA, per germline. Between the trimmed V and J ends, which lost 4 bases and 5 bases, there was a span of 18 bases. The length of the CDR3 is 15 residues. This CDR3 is CSVVNTARFHNEQFF. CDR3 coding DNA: TGCAGCGTTGTGAACACCGCTAGGTTCCACAATGAGCAGTTCTTC.

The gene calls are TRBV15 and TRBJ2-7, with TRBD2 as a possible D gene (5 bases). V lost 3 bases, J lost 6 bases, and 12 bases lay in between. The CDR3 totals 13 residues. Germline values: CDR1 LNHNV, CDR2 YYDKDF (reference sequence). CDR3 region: CATSRASLSEQYF. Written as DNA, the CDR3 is TGTGCCACCAGCAGGGCTAGCCTCTCCGAGCAGTACTTC.

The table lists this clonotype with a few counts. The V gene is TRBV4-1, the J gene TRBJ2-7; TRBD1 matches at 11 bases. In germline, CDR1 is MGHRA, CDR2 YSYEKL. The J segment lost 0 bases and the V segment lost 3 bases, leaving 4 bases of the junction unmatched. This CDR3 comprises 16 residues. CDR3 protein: CASSHFGQGASYEQYF. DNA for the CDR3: TGCGCCAGCAGCCACTTCGGACAGGGGGCCTCCTACGAGCAGTACTTC.

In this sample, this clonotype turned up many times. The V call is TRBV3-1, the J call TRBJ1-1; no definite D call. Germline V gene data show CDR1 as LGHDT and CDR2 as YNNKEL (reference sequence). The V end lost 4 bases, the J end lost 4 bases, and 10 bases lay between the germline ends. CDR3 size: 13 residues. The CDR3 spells CASSPTLGTEAFF. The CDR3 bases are TGTGCCAGCAGCCCGACACTCGGCACTGAAGCTTTCTTT. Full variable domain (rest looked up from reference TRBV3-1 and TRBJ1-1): DTAVSQTPKYLVTQMGNDKSIKCEQNLGHDTMYWYKQDSKKFLKIMFSYNNKELIINETVPNRFSPKSPDKAHLNLHINSLELGDSAVYFCASSPTLGTEAFFGQGTRLTVV.

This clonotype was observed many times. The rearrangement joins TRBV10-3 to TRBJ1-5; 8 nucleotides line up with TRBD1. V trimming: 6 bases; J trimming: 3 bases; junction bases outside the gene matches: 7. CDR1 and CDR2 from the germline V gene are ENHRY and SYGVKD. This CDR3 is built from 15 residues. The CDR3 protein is CAIRQDRGHNQPQHF. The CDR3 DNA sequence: TGTGCCATCAGACAAGACAGGGGCCACAATCAGCCCCAGCATTTT.

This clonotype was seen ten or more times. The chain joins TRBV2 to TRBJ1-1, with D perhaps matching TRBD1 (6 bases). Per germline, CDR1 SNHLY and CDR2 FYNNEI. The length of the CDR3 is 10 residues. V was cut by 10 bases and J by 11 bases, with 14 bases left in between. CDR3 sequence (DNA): TGTGCCACCAGGGGTTTAGTCGCTTTCTTT. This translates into CATRGLVAFF.

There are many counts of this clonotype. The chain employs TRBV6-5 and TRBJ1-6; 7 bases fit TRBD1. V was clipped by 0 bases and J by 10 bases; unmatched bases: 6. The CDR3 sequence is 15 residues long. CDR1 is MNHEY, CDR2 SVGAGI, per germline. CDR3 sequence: CASSYSRQGISPLHF. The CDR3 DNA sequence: TGTGCCAGCAGTTACTCGAGACAGGGAATATCACCCCTCCACTTT.

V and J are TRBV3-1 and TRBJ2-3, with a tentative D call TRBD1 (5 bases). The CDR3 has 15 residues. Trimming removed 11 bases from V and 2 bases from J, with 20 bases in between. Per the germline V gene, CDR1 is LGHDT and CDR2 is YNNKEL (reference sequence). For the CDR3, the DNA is TGTGCCTGCTGCAAACAGGTACTTCTCACAGATACGCAGTATTTT. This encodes CACCKQVLLTDTQYF.

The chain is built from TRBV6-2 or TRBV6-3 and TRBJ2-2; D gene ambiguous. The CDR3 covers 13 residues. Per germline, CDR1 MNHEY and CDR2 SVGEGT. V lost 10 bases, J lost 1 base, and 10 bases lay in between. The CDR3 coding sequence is TGTGCCATCCTTCAGCAGAACACCGGGGAGCTGTTTTTT. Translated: CAILQQNTGELFF.

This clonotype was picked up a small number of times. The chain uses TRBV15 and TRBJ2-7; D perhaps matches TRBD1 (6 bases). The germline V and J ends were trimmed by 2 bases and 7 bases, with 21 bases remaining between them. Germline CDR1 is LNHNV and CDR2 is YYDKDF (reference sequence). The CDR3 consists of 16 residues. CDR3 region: CATSRQGGSGAEEQYF. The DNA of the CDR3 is TGTGCCACCAGCAGACAAGGGGGTTCCGGGGCGGAGGAGCAGTACTTC.

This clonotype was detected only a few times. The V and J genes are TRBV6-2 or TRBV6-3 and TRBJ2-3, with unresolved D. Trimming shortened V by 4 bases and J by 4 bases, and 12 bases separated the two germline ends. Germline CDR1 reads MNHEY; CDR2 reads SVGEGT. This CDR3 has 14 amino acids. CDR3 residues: CASSSSQRADTQYF. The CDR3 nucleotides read TGTGCCAGCAGTTCGTCCCAGCGAGCAGATACGCAGTATTTT.

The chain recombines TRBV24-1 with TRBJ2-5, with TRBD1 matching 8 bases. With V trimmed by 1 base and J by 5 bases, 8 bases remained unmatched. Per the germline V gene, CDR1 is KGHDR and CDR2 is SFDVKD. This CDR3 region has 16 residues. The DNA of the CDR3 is TGTGCCACCAGTGATTTCAGGGCAGGGGGCATGGAGACCCAGTACTTC. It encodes CATSDFRAGGMETQYF.

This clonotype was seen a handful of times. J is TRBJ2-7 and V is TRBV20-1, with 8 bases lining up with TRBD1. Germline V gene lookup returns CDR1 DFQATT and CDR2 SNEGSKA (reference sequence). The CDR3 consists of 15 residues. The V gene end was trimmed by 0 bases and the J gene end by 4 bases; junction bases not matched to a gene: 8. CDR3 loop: CSAREMGTGLYEQYF. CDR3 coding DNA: TGCAGTGCTAGAGAAATGGGGACAGGACTTTACGAGCAGTACTTC.

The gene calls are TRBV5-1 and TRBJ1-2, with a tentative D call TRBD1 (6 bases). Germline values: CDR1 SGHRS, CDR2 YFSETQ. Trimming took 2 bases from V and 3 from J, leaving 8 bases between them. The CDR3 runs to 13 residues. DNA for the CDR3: TGCGCCAGCAGCTTCGACAGGTACTATGGCTACACCTTC. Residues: CASSFDRYYGYTF.

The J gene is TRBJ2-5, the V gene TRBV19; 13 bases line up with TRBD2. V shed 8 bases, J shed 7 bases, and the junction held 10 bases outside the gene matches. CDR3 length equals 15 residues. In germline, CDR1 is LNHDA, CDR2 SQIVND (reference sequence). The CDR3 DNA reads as TGTGCCAGTTCCGGACTAGCGGGAGCCTCCGGGACCCAGTACTTC. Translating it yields CASSGLAGASGTQYF.

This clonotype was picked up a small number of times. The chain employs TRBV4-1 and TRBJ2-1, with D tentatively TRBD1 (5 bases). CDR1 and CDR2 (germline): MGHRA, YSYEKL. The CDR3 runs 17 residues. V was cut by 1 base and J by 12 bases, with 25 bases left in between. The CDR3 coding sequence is TGCGCCAGCAGCCAAGCGGGCCCCTCCCCGGTTCGGCAGGGGCAGTTCTTC. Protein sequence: CASSQAGPSPVRQGQFF.

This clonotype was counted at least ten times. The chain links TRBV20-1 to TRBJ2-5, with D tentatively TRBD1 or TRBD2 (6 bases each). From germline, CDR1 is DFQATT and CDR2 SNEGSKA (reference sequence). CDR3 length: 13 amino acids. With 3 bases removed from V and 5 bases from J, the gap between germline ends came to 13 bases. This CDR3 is CSASWGAEETQYF. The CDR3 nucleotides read TGCAGTGCTAGTTGGGGGGCGGAGGAGACCCAGTACTTC.

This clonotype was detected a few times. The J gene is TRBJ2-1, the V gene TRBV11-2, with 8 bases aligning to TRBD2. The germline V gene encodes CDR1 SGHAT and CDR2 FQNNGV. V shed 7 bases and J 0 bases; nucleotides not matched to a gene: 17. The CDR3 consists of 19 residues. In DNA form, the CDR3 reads TGTGCCAGCACCTTCAACGGGCGGGAGGCTACCAACTCCTACAATGAGCAGTTCTTC. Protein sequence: CASTFNGREATNSYNEQFF.

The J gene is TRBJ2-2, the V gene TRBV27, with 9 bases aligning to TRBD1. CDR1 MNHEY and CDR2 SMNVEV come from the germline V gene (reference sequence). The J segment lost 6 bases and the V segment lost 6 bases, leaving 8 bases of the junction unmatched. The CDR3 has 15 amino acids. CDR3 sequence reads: CASSLDRGLAGELFF. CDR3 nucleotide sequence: TGTGCCAGCAGCCTGGACAGGGGATTAGCCGGGGAGCTGTTTTTT.

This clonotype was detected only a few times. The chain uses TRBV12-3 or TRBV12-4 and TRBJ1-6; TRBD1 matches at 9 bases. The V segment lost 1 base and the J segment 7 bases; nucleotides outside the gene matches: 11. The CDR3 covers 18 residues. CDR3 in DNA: TGTGCCAGCAGTTTAGTTATTGGGGACAGGGCCGCGAATTCACCCCTCCACTTT. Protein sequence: CASSLVIGDRAANSPLHF.

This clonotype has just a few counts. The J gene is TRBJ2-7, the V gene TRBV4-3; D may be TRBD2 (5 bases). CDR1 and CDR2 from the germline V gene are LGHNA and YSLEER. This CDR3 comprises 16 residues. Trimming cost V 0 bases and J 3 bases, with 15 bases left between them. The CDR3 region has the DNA TGCGCCAGCAGCCAAGATTCGGAGGCAGGCAGCTACGAGCAGTACTTC. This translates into CASSQDSEAGSYEQYF.

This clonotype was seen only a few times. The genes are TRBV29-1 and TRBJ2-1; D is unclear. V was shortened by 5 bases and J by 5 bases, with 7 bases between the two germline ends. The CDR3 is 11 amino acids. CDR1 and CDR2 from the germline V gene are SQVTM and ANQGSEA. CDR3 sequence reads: CSVLSHNEQFF. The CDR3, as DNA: TGCAGCGTTTTGAGCCACAATGAGCAGTTCTTC.

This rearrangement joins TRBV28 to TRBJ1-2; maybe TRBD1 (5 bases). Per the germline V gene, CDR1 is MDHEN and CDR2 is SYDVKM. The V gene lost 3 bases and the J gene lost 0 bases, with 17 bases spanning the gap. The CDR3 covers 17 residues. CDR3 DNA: TGTGCCAGCAGTTTGGCCCACTCAGGGTCAGCTAACTATGGCTACACCTTC. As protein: CASSLAHSGSANYGYTF.

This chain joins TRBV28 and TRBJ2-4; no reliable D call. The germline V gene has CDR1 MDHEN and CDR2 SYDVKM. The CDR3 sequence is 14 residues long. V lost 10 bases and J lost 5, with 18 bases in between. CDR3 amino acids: CATTGKIGQNIQYF. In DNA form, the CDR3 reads TGTGCCACCACGGGCAAAATAGGGCAAAACATTCAGTACTTC.

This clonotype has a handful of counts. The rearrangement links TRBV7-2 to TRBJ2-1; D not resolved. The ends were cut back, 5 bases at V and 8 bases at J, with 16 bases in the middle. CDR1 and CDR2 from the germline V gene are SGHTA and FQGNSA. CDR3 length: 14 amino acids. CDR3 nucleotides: TGTGCCAGCAGCAGGCCCGGTGGTTTCGATGAGCAGTTCTTC. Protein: CASSRPGGFDEQFF.

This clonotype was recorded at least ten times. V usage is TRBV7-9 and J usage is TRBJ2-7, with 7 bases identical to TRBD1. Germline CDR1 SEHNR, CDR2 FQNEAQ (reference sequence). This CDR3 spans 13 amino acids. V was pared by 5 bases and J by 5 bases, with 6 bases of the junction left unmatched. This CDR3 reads CASSDRERNEQYF. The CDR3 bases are TGTGCCAGCAGCGACAGGGAGCGCAACGAGCAGTACTTC.

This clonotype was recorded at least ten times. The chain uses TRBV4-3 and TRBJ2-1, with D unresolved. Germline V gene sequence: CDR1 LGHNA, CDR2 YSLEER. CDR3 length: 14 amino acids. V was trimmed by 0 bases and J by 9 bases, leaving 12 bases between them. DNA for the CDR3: TGCGCCAGCAGCCAAGATGGTACAGACCGTGAGCAGTTCTTC. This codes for CASSQDGTDREQFF.